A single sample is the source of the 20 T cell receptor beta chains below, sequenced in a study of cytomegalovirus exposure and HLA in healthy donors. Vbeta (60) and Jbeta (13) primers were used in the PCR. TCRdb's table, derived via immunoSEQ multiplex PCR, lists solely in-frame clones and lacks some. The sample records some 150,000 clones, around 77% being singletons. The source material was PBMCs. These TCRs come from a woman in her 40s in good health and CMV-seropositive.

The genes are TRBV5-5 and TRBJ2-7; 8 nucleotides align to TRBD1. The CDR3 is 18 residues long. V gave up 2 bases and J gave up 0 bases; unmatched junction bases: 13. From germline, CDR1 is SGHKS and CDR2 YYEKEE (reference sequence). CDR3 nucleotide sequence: TGTGCCAGCAGCTTCCCCCCATTTGACAGGGGCCGCTCCTACGAGCAGTACTTC. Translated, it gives CASSFPPFDRGRSYEQYF.

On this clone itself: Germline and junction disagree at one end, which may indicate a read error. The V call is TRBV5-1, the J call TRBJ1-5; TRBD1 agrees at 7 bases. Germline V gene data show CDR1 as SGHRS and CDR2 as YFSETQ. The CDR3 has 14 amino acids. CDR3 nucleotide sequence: TGTGCCAGCAGCTTCGGACAGGGCAATCAGCCCCAGCATTTT. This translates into CASSFGQGNQPQHF.

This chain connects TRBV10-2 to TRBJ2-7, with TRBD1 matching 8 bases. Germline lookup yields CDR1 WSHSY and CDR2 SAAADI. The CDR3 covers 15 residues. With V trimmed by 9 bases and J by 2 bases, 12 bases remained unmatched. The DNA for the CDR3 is TGCGCCAGTCCCGAGACCCGGACAGGGACCTACGAGCAGTACTTC. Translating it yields CASPETRTGTYEQYF.

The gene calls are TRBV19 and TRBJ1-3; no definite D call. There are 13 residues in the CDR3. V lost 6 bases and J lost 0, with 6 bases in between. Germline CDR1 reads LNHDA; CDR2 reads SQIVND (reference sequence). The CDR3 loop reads CASRVSSGNTIYF. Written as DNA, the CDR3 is TGTGCCAGTAGAGTCAGCTCTGGAAACACCATATATTTT.

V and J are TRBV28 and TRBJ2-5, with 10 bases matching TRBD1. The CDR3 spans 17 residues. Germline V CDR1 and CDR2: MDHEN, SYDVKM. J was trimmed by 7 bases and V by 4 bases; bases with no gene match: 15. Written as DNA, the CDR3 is TGTGCCAGCAGTTCGGGGACAGGGGAAAAACCCGCAGGGACCCAGTACTTC. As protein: CASSSGTGEKPAGTQYF.

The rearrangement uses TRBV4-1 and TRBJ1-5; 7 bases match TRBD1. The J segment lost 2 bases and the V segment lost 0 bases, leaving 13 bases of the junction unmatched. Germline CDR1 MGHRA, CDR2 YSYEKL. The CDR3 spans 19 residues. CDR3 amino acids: CASSQEPPWQGVGNQPQHF. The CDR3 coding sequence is TGCGCCAGCAGCCAAGAGCCCCCATGGCAGGGGGTTGGCAATCAGCCCCAGCATTTT.

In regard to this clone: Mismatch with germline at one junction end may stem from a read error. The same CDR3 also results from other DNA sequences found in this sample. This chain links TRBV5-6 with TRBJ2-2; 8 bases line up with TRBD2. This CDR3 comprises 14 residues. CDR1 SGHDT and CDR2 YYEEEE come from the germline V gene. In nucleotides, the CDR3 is TGTGCCAGTAGCTTCGGCGGGGGGTCCGGGGAGCTGTTTTTT. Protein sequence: CASSFGGGSGELFF.

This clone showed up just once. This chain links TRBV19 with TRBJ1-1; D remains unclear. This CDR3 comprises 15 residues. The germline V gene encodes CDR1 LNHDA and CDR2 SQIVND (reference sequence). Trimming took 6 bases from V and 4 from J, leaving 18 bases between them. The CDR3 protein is CASRRFTGLSTEAFF. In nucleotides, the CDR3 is TGTGCCAGTAGGCGTTTTACGGGGTTGAGCACTGAAGCTTTCTTT. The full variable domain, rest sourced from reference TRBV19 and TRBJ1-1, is DGGITQSPKYLFRKEGQNVTLSCEQNLNHDAMYWYRQDPGQGLRLIYYSQIVNDFQKGDIAEGYSVSREKKESFPLTVTSAQKNPTAFYLCASRRFTGLSTEAFFGQGTRLTVV.

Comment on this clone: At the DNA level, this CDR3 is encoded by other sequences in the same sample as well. CDR3 nucleotides: TGTGCCAGCAGCTTAGGGCAGGGTTATGGCTACACCTTC. Its protein product is CASSLGQGYGYTF. The rearrangement joins TRBV7-3 to TRBJ1-2, with D perhaps matching TRBD1 (5 bases). The CDR3 consists of 13 residues. The germline V and J ends were trimmed by 2 bases and 5 bases, with 9 bases remaining between them. The germline V gene encodes CDR1 SGHTA and CDR2 FQGTGA.

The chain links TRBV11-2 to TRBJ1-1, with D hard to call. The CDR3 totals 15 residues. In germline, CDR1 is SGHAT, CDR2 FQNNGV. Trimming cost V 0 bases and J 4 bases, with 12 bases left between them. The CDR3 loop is CASSLDYDVGTEAFF. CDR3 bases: TGTGCCAGCAGCTTAGATTATGATGTCGGCACTGAAGCTTTCTTT.

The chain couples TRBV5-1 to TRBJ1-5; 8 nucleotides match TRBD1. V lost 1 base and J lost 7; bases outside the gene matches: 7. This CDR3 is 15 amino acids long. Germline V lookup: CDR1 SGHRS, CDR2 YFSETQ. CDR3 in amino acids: CASSLTGQGGQPQHF. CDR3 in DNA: TGCGCCAGCAGCTTGACAGGACAGGGCGGACAGCCCCAGCATTTT.

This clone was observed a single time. CDR3 sequence: CASSLYPTTGVKETQYF. CDR3 nucleotide sequence: TGTGCCAGCAGCCTATACCCCACGACAGGGGTGAAAGAGACCCAGTACTTC. The rearrangement links TRBV7-2 to TRBJ2-5; 8 bases match TRBD1. Germline V lookup: CDR1 SGHTA, CDR2 FQGNSA. The CDR3 contains 17 residues. Trimming cost V 5 bases and J 3 bases; bases outside gene matches: 14.

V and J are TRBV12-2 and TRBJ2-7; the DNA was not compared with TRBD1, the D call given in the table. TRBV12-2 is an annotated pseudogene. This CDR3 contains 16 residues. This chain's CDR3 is CASRSRWLQGDHEQYF. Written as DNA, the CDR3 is TGTGCAAGTCGCTCCAGGTGGTTACAGGGGGACCACGAGCAGTACTTC.

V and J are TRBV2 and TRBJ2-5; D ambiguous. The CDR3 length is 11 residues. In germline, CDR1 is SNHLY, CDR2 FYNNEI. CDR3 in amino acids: CASRSVETQYF. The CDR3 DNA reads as TGTGCGTCCAGGTCGGTAGAGACCCAGTACTTC. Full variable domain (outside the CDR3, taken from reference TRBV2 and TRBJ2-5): EPEVTQTPSHQVTQMGQEVILRCVPISNHLYFYWYRQILGQKVEFLVSFYNNEISEKSEIFDDQFSVERPDGSNFTLKIRSTKLEDSAMYFCASRSVETQYFGPGTRLLVL.

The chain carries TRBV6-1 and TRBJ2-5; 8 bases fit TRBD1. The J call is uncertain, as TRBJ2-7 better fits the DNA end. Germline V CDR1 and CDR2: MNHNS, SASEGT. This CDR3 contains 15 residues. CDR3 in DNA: TGTGCCAGCAGCCTAACAGGGGGAGGAACCTACGAGCAGTACTTC. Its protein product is CASSLTGGGTYEQYF.

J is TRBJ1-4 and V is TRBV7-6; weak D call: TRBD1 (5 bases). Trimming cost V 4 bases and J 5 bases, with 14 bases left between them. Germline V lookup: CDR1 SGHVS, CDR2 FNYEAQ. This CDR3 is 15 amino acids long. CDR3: CASSSPGGTNEKLFF. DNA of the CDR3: TGTGCCAGCAGCTCCCCCGGGGGAACGAATGAAAAACTGTTTTTT.

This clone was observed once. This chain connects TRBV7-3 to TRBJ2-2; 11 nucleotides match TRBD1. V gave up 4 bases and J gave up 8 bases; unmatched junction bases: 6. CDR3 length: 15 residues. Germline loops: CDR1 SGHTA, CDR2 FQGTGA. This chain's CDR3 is CASSSGQGARGELFF. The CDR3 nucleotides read TGTGCCAGCAGCTCTGGACAGGGGGCGAGGGGGGAGCTGTTTTTT.

CDR3 nucleotides: TGTGCCATCGCAACCGGGACAGATAATTCACCCCTCCACTTT. Its translation: CAIATGTDNSPLHF. The J gene is TRBJ1-6, the V gene TRBV28, with 7 bases identical to TRBD1. The CDR3 is made up of 14 amino acids. V trimming: 10 bases; J trimming: 5 bases; junction bases outside the gene matches: 8. Germline V gene sequence: CDR1 MDHEN, CDR2 SYDVKM.

CDR3 region: CASSHPFGGGGEYTEAFF. CDR3 nucleotide sequence: TGCGCCAGCAGCCATCCCTTCGGGGGGGGAGGGGAGTACACTGAAGCTTTCTTT. This rearrangement joins TRBV4-1 to TRBJ1-1, with D possibly matching TRBD1 (5 bases). This CDR3 is built from 18 residues. The V and J ends lost 3 bases and 3 bases respectively, with 23 bases between them. Germline values: CDR1 MGHRA, CDR2 YSYEKL.

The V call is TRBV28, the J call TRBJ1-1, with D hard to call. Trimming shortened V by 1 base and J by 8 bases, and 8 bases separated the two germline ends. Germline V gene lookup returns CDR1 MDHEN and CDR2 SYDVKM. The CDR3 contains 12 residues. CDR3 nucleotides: TGTGCCAGCAGTTTATTCCCCGGGGAAGCTTTCTTT. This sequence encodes CASSLFPGEAFF.